Shown below are 29 T cell receptor beta chains from a single sample sequenced in a study of blood T cell repertoires in COVID-19. Assay used: immunoSEQ multiplex PCR; TCRdb lists only in-frame clones, some missing. The sample lists approximately 390,000 clones, around nine tenths occurring once. Sequenced material: PBMCs or T cells enriched from blood (not recorded which). The receptors derive from a woman aged 45-60 years who had recovered from COVID-19.

The chain is built from TRBV28 and TRBJ1-1, with unresolved D. CDR1 is MDHEN and CDR2 is SYDVKM in the germline V gene. The ends were cut back, 1 base at V and 5 bases at J, with 11 bases in the middle. CDR3 length equals 14 residues. CDR3 sequence (DNA): TGTGCCAGCAGTTTATTTGCGGCGCGAACTGAAGCTTTCTTT. Translation gives CASSLFAARTEAFF.

The CDR3 DNA is TGCGCCAGCAGCCCGGGACTAGCGGGCCTCAGCTCCTACGAGCAGTACTTC. It encodes CASSPGLAGLSSYEQYF. J is TRBJ2-7 and V is TRBV5-1; 12 nucleotides align to TRBD2. V shed 4 bases and J 0 bases; nucleotides not matched to a gene: 8. The CDR3 consists of 17 residues. Germline loops: CDR1 SGHRS, CDR2 YFSETQ.

The rearrangement links TRBV9 to TRBJ2-3; 7 bases line up with TRBD2. V shed 10 bases and J 5 bases; nucleotides not matched to a gene: 10. The CDR3 consists of 13 residues. The V gene's germline CDR1 is SGDLS and CDR2 YYNGEE. CDR3: CAGARGGGDTQYF. CDR3 nucleotides: TGTGCCGGTGCCCGGGGCGGGGGAGATACGCAGTATTTT. The whole variable domain, remainder taken from reference TRBV9 and TRBJ2-3, is DSGVTQTPKHLITATGQRVTLRCSPRSGDLSVYWYQQSLDQGLQFLIQYYNGEERAKGNILERFSAQQFPDLHSELNLSSLELGDSALYFCAGARGGGDTQYFGPGTRLTVL.

Only one count was recorded for this clone. V usage is TRBV5-4 and J usage is TRBJ1-6, with D perhaps TRBD1 (6 bases). V was clipped by 7 bases and J by 7 bases, with 21 bases between them. The CDR3 is 16 amino acids. Germline V lookup: CDR1 SGHNT, CDR2 YYREEE (reference sequence). DNA of the CDR3: TGTGCCAGCTTCAAGGGGGGGGCGGTTCTCAATTCACCCCTCCACTTT. Its translation: CASFKGGAVLNSPLHF.

The rearrangement joins TRBV27 to TRBJ1-1; 9 nucleotides agree with TRBD1. The V segment lost 6 bases and the J segment 2 bases; nucleotides outside the gene matches: 13. The CDR3 length is 17 residues. Germline CDR1 and CDR2: MNHEY and SMNVEV (reference sequence). CDR3 in amino acids: CASSKRAGTGFNTEAFF. The CDR3 DNA follows: TGTGCCAGCAGCAAAAGGGCCGGGACAGGGTTTAACACTGAAGCTTTCTTT.

V usage is TRBV6-1 and J usage is TRBJ2-1, with a tentative D call TRBD2 (5 bases). CDR3 length: 15 residues. V gave up 2 bases and J gave up 5 bases, with 13 bases separating them. CDR1 and CDR2 (germline): MNHNS, SASEGT. CDR3 coding DNA: TGTGCCAGCAGTGAAAACCCCGCCGGGAACAATGAGCAGTTCTTC. It specifies CASSENPAGNNEQFF.

The gene calls are TRBV2 and TRBJ1-4, with 7 positions matching TRBD1. The CDR3 contains 14 residues. Losses at the gene ends were 6 bases for V and 7 bases for J; bases not matched to a gene: 8. Germline CDR1 reads SNHLY; CDR2 reads FYNNEI. CDR3 protein: CASRREGGSEKLFF. The CDR3 DNA reads TGTGCCAGCAGAAGGGAAGGGGGCAGTGAAAAACTGTTTTTT.

The V gene is TRBV5-1, the J gene TRBJ2-3, with 8 bases identical to TRBD2. Germline V gene sequence: CDR1 SGHRS, CDR2 YFSETQ. Germline trimming cut 5 bases from V and 4 bases from J; bases unmatched to any gene: 12. The CDR3 is 16 residues long. CDR3 nucleotide sequence: TGCGCCAGCAGACCCGGGACTAGGTATGGCGCAGATACGCAGTATTTT. As protein: CASRPGTRYGADTQYF.

The chain links TRBV7-8 to TRBJ2-7; possible D gene TRBD1, 5 bases. Trimming removed 0 bases from V and 7 bases from J, with 13 bases in between. This CDR3 spans 14 amino acids. Germline V gives CDR1 SGHVS, CDR2 FQNEAQ. CDR3 sequence: CASSLAGADGEQYF. CDR3 sequence (DNA): TGTGCCAGCAGCTTAGCTGGGGCCGACGGTGAGCAGTACTTC.

The chain combines TRBV3-1 (or the pseudogene TRBV3-2) with TRBJ1-2, with no clear D. In germline, CDR1 is LGHDT, CDR2 YNNKEL (reference sequence). Between the trimmed V and J ends, which lost 1 base and 8 bases, there was a span of 8 bases. The CDR3 contains 12 residues. The CDR3 spells CASSQGGVGYTF. In DNA form, the CDR3 reads TGTGCCAGCAGCCAAGGGGGAGTCGGCTACACCTTC.

The chain recombines TRBV5-8 with TRBJ2-3; D may be TRBD1 (5 bases). CDR1 and CDR2 (germline): SGHTS, YDEGEE. The CDR3 has 15 residues. Deletions cut 4 bases from V and 2 bases from J, with 14 bases between. This CDR3 reads CASSPDRPLTDTQYF. The DNA for the CDR3 is TGTGCCAGCAGCCCCGACAGACCCCTCACAGATACGCAGTATTTT.

The V and J genes are TRBV27 and TRBJ2-1; D remains ambiguous. The V gene's germline CDR1 is MNHEY and CDR2 SMNVEV (reference sequence). The CDR3 covers 11 residues. Between the trimmed V and J ends, which lost 3 bases and 6 bases, there was a span of 3 bases. The CDR3 loop is CASSFVNEQFF. The CDR3 nucleotides are TGTGCCAGCAGTTTCGTCAATGAGCAGTTCTTC.

This chain connects TRBV6-4 to TRBJ1-6; D is unclear. Trimming stripped 6 bases from V and 13 bases from J, with 10 bases between. The CDR3 sequence is 11 residues long. Germline lookup yields CDR1 MRHNA and CDR2 SNTAGT. CDR3 protein: CASSGMVPLHF. CDR3 in DNA: TGTGCCAGCAGCGGGATGGTCCCCCTCCACTTT.

The CDR3 here is CASSLVATRVEDEQFF. The CDR3 DNA follows: TGTGCCAGCAGCTTAGTAGCGACGAGGGTCGAGGATGAGCAGTTCTTC. This chain links TRBV7-2 with TRBJ2-1, with D possibly TRBD2 on 5 matching bases. The CDR3 spans 16 residues. The germline CDR1 and CDR2 sequences are SGHTA and FQGNSA. The V end was cut by 1 base, the J end by 8 bases, with 18 bases between.

This chain joins TRBV14 and TRBJ1-1; D ambiguous. The CDR3 sequence is 13 residues long. V was shortened by 4 bases and J by 7 bases, with 13 bases between the two germline ends. The germline gives CDR1 SGHDN, CDR2 FVKESK. The CDR3 bases are TGTGCCAGCAGCCGCACACAGCTCAATGAAGCTTTCTTT. It yields the protein CASSRTQLNEAFF.

The chain is built from TRBV7-2 and TRBJ2-7; maybe TRBD1 (6 bases). V lost 1 base and J lost 5, with 15 bases in between. CDR3 length: 15 amino acids. Germline assignment: CDR1 SGHTA and CDR2 FQGNSA. CDR3 in amino acids: CASSLELGGENEQYF. The CDR3 DNA reads as TGTGCCAGCAGCTTAGAGTTAGGGGGAGAGAACGAGCAGTACTTC. Full variable domain (rest looked up from reference TRBV7-2 and TRBJ2-7): GAGVSQSPSNKVTEKGKDVELRCDPISGHTALYWYRQSLGQGLEFLIYFQGNSAPDKSGLPSDRFSAERTGGSVSTLTIQRTQQEDSAVYLCASSLELGGENEQYFGPGTRLTVT.

This clone was detected once. J is TRBJ1-5 and V is TRBV27; 7 bases are a match to TRBD1. The CDR3 consists of 15 residues. CDR1 is MNHEY, CDR2 SMNVEV, per germline (reference sequence). The V and J ends lost 4 bases and 0 bases, in that order; junction bases with no gene match: 3. CDR3 sequence reads: CASSWGQHSNQPQHF. CDR3 bases: TGTGCCAGCAGTTGGGGACAGCATAGCAATCAGCCCCAGCATTTT.

This chain joins TRBV5-1 and TRBJ2-5, with D tentatively TRBD1 (6 bases). Germline V CDR1 and CDR2: SGHRS, YFSETQ. V was shortened by 2 bases and J by 0 bases, with 11 bases between the two germline ends. The CDR3 totals 15 residues. CDR3 bases: TGCGCCAGCAGCTTTCCTGGGGGCAACCAAGAGACCCAGTACTTC. Its protein is CASSFPGGNQETQYF.

The chain combines TRBV7-9 with TRBJ2-7; maybe TRBD1 (5 bases). V gave up 5 bases and J gave up 0 bases, with 14 bases separating them. This CDR3 spans 15 amino acids. In germline, CDR1 is SEHNR, CDR2 FQNEAQ (reference sequence). In nucleotides, the CDR3 is TGTGCCAGCAGCCGACAGTCCCTTGGCTCCTACGAGCAGTACTTC. Translation: CASSRQSLGSYEQYF.

This chain uses TRBV7-3 with TRBJ1-3, with TRBD1 as a possible D gene (6 bases). Germline V CDR1 and CDR2: SGHTA, FQGTGA. The CDR3 has 13 amino acids. The V end was cut by 5 bases, the J end by 4 bases, with 9 bases between. As DNA, the CDR3 is TGTGCCAGCAGCCCAGGGGCAGGAAACACCATATATTTT. Encoded protein: CASSPGAGNTIYF. The full variable domain, with the rest looked up from reference TRBV7-3 and TRBJ1-3, is GAGVSQTPSNKVTEKGKYVELRCDPISGHTALYWYRQSLGQGPEFLIYFQGTGAADDSGLPNDRFFAVRPEGSVSTLKIQRTERGDSAVYLCASSPGAGNTIYFGEGSWLTVV.

The gene calls are TRBV6-4 and TRBJ2-7; 9 nucleotides match TRBD1. The CDR3 extends over 15 amino acids. The germline CDR1 and CDR2 sequences are MRHNA and SNTAGT. The V gene end was trimmed by 5 bases and the J gene end by 6 bases; junction bases not matched to a gene: 11. CDR3 nucleotides: TGTGCCAGCAGTACCCCCGGGACAGGGTCGGGCGAGCAGTACTTC. This translates into CASSTPGTGSGEQYF.

This rearrangement joins TRBV19 to TRBJ1-2, with 9 bases identical to TRBD1. CDR1 and CDR2 (germline): LNHDA, SQIVND (reference sequence). CDR3 length equals 15 residues. V shed 4 bases and J 7 bases; nucleotides not matched to a gene: 10. The CDR3 region has the DNA TGTGCCAGTAGTACCGACCTAACAGGGGGCACTGGCTACACCTTC. As protein: CASSTDLTGGTGYTF. Combining the CDR3 with reference TRBV19 and TRBJ1-2 gives the whole variable domain DGGITQSPKYLFRKEGQNVTLSCEQNLNHDAMYWYRQDPGQGLRLIYYSQIVNDFQKGDIAEGYSVSREKKESFPLTVTSAQKNPTAFYLCASSTDLTGGTGYTFGSGTRLTVV.

This clone has a handful of counts. The chain uses TRBV19 and TRBJ1-5, with 10 bases that match TRBD1. From germline, CDR1 is LNHDA and CDR2 SQIVND (reference sequence). This CDR3 is 18 amino acids long. Trimming removed 7 bases from V and 2 bases from J; junction bases left unmatched: 14. The CDR3 reads CASMEGQGIFFGNQPQHF. The CDR3 DNA reads TGTGCCAGTATGGAGGGACAGGGGATCTTTTTTGGCAATCAGCCCCAGCATTTT.

This clone was picked up a small number of times. This chain joins TRBV4-1 and TRBJ1-2, with a possible D match to TRBD1 (6 bases). The germline gives CDR1 MGHRA, CDR2 YSYEKL. Trimming removed 0 bases at V and 5 bases at J, with 13 bases between. The CDR3 is made up of 15 amino acids. CDR3 amino acids: CASSQEAGVWYGYTF. In nucleotides, the CDR3 is TGCGCCAGCAGCCAAGAGGCAGGGGTGTGGTATGGCTACACCTTC.

J is TRBJ1-5 and V is TRBV6-5, with D perhaps matching TRBD1 (5 bases). From germline, CDR1 is MNHEY and CDR2 SVGAGI. This CDR3 contains 13 residues. V lost 7 bases and J 5 bases, leaving 12 bases between the germline ends. This CDR3 is CASNRGGDQPQHF. For the CDR3, the DNA is TGTGCCAGCAATAGGGGAGGCGATCAGCCCCAGCATTTT.

The chain recombines TRBV19 with TRBJ1-4; D may be TRBD1 (5 bases). This CDR3 contains 14 residues. V was trimmed by 2 bases and J by 8 bases, leaving 12 bases between them. Germline-derived CDR1 and CDR2 are LNHDA and SQIVND (reference sequence). The CDR3 here is CASSIRRVGEKLFF. As DNA, the CDR3 is TGTGCCAGTAGTATACGCAGGGTTGGCGAAAAACTGTTTTTT.

The V call is TRBV5-1, the J call TRBJ1-1; D unresolved. This CDR3 has 13 amino acids. The germline V gene encodes CDR1 SGHRS and CDR2 YFSETQ. V was pared by 2 bases and J by 4 bases, with 9 bases between. CDR3: CASSFFPGTEAFF. CDR3 bases: TGCGCCAGCAGCTTTTTCCCGGGCACTGAAGCTTTCTTT.

The V gene is TRBV2, the J gene TRBJ2-3; D gene uncertain. The V end was cut by 8 bases, the J end by 2 bases, with 5 bases between. The CDR3 sequence is 11 residues long. Germline CDR1 and CDR2: SNHLY and FYNNEI. Here the CDR3 reads CASRNTDTQYF. For the CDR3, the DNA is TGTGCCAGCCGTAACACAGATACGCAGTATTTT.

The CDR3 protein is CATSRDRGREEQYF. The DNA of the CDR3 is TGTGCCACCAGCAGGGACAGGGGCAGGGAGGAGCAGTACTTC. The V gene is TRBV15, the J gene TRBJ2-7, with 9 bases lining up with TRBD1. Germline V gene data show CDR1 as LNHNV and CDR2 as YYDKDF (reference sequence). V shed 3 bases, J shed 7 bases, and the junction held 7 bases outside the gene matches. The CDR3 loop spans 14 amino acids.